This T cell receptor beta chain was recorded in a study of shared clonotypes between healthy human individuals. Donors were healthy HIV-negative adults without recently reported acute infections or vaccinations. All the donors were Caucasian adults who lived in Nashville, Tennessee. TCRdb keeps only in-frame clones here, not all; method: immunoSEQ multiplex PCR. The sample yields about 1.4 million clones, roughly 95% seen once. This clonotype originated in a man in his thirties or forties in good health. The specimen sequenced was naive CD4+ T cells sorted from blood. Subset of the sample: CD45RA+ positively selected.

This CDR3 is CASSTTGTTAKFF. In nucleotides, the CDR3 is TGTGCCAGCAGCACGACCGGGACCACTGCAAAGTTCTTC. The chain has TRBV28 and TRBJ2-1; perhaps D is TRBD1 or TRBD2 (5 bases each). The germline V gene has CDR1 MDHEN and CDR2 SYDVKM. Trimming took off 6 bases at V and 14 bases at J, with 20 bases between the two ends. The length of the CDR3 is 13 residues.